Following are 22 T cell receptor beta chains from one sample sequenced in a study of blood T cell repertoires in COVID-19. Assay: immunoSEQ multiplex PCR; the TCRdb copy retains only in-frame clones and omits some. Among more than 120,000 clones listed, about nine tenths were seen once. The material sequenced was peripheral blood. The receptors come from a human donor in a cohort sampled during active COVID-19.

V and J are TRBV4-1 and TRBJ2-5; 9 nucleotides agree with TRBD2. J was trimmed by 5 bases and V by 2 bases; bases with no gene match: 9. The CDR3 runs 16 residues. Germline CDR1 reads MGHRA; CDR2 reads YSYEKL. CDR3 protein: CASSQRSGGNYETQYF. The CDR3 nucleotides are TGCGCCAGCAGCCAACGAAGCGGGGGGAATTACGAGACCCAGTACTTC.

The V call is TRBV14, the J call TRBJ1-1, with D uncertain. The germline gives CDR1 SGHDN, CDR2 FVKESK. Trimming left V 0 bases short and J 1 base short, with 12 bases between. This CDR3 has 16 residues. The CDR3: CASSQEWSRQNTEAFF. The CDR3, as DNA: TGTGCCAGCAGCCAAGAGTGGTCGCGGCAGAACACTGAAGCTTTCTTT.

The DNA of the CDR3 is TGTGCCAGCAGCCCTAACAGGGATGTTAACTATGGCTACACCTTC. Its protein product is CASSPNRDVNYGYTF. The rearrangement uses TRBV27 and TRBJ1-2; TRBD1 might be the D (6 bases). Germline CDR1 and CDR2: MNHEY and SMNVEV (reference sequence). The V end was cut by 6 bases, the J end by 1 base, with 15 bases between. There are 15 residues in the CDR3.

The chain links TRBV6-6 to TRBJ1-4, with 11 bases lining up with TRBD1. The V gene's germline CDR1 is MNHNY and CDR2 SVGAGI (reference sequence). V lost 6 bases, J lost 0 bases, and 3 bases stayed unmatched. The CDR3 covers 16 residues. The CDR3: CASRPGQGATNEKLFF. The CDR3, as DNA: TGTGCCAGCAGACCGGGACAGGGGGCAACTAATGAAAAACTGTTTTTT.

J is TRBJ2-3 and V is TRBV2; 9 bases are a match to TRBD2. Germline V gives CDR1 SNHLY, CDR2 FYNNEI. J gave up 4 bases and V 4 bases, and 9 bases lay outside the gene matches. The CDR3 runs to 16 residues. The CDR3 spells CASSAWTSVGPDTQYF. DNA for the CDR3: TGTGCCAGCAGTGCCTGGACTAGCGTCGGCCCAGATACGCAGTATTTT.

The chain links TRBV9 to TRBJ1-1; D may be TRBD1 (6 bases). V gave up 4 bases and J gave up 10 bases, with 17 bases separating them. CDR3 size: 13 residues. Germline-derived CDR1 and CDR2 are SGDLS and YYNGEE. The CDR3, as DNA: TGTGCCAGCAGCCTTAGCGGGGGAGGGGGAGCTTTCTTT. Its protein product is CASSLSGGGGAFF.

J is TRBJ1-2 and V is TRBV4-1; 8 bases match TRBD1. Germline trimming cut 2 bases from V and 6 bases from J; bases unmatched to any gene: 5. The germline V gene encodes CDR1 MGHRA and CDR2 YSYEKL. The CDR3 has 14 residues. The CDR3: CASSQTDRVNGYTF. The CDR3 nucleotides read TGCGCCAGCAGCCAAACGGACAGGGTGAATGGCTACACCTTC.

The chain employs TRBV9 and TRBJ2-6; TRBD1 matches at 9 bases. CDR3 size: 18 residues. The trim removed 0 bases at V and 0 bases at J, leaving 4 bases unmatched. The germline CDR1 and CDR2 sequences are SGDLS and YYNGEE. The chain's CDR3 is CASSVARTGVSGANVLTF. DNA of the CDR3: TGTGCCAGCAGCGTAGCGCGGACAGGGGTCTCTGGGGCCAACGTCCTGACTTTC.

The rearrangement uses TRBV11-3 and TRBJ2-5, with D possibly matching TRBD2 (5 bases). CDR3 length: 12 amino acids. Germline loops: CDR1 SGHNT, CDR2 YENEEA. Deletions cut 6 bases from V and 4 bases from J, with 9 bases between. CDR3 nucleotide sequence: TGTGCCAGCAGTCGGACTGCAGAGACCCAGTACTTC. It codes for CASSRTAETQYF.

This clone was counted a few times. The rearrangement links TRBV19 to TRBJ1-2, with a possible D match to TRBD1 (6 bases). CDR1 and CDR2 from the germline V gene are LNHDA and SQIVND (reference sequence). The length of the CDR3 is 14 residues. The V and J ends lost 6 bases and 3 bases respectively, with 14 bases between them. CDR3 residues: CASRDPGHDYGYTF. The CDR3 DNA is TGTGCCAGTAGGGATCCGGGACACGACTATGGCTACACCTTC. Complete variable domain (other parts from reference TRBV19 and TRBJ1-2): DGGITQSPKYLFRKEGQNVTLSCEQNLNHDAMYWYRQDPGQGLRLIYYSQIVNDFQKGDIAEGYSVSREKKESFPLTVTSAQKNPTAFYLCASRDPGHDYGYTFGSGTRLTVV.

This sequence joins TRBV2 and TRBJ2-3; D unclear. Germline-derived CDR1 and CDR2 are SNHLY and FYNNEI. Deletions cut 7 bases from V and 0 bases from J, with 17 bases between. This CDR3 is 16 amino acids long. As DNA, the CDR3 is TGTGCCAGCATGCCAGTCCCACCATTGAGCACAGATACGCAGTATTTT. It encodes CASMPVPPLSTDTQYF.

The rearrangement links TRBV19 to TRBJ2-3; weak D call: TRBD2 (7 bases). The CDR3 loop spans 14 amino acids. Per the germline V gene, CDR1 is LNHDA and CDR2 is SQIVND (reference sequence). The V end lost 8 bases, the J end lost 2 bases, and 14 bases lay between the germline ends. CDR3 amino acids: CASRWGGLTDTQYF. CDR3 sequence (DNA): TGTGCCAGTCGATGGGGGGGCCTCACAGATACGCAGTATTTT.

The chain is built from TRBV4-1 and TRBJ2-1; 8 nucleotides align to TRBD1. CDR1 and CDR2 (germline): MGHRA, YSYEKL. V dropped 7 bases and J dropped 2; count of bases not matched to a gene: 13. The CDR3 extends over 17 amino acids. The CDR3 DNA reads TGCGCCAGCACCATAACGCAGGACAGGGAGACCTACAATGAGCAGTTCTTC. This codes for CASTITQDRETYNEQFF.

V gene TRBV7-2 combines with J gene TRBJ2-2, with 8 bases matching TRBD1. Per germline, CDR1 SGHTA and CDR2 FQGNSA. This CDR3 spans 17 amino acids. V shed 5 bases, J shed 1 base, and the junction held 9 bases outside the gene matches. The CDR3 spells CASSEIAGTGNTGELFF. The DNA of the CDR3 is TGTGCCAGCAGCGAAATCGCCGGGACAGGGAACACCGGGGAGCTGTTTTTT.

V is TRBV29-1 and J is TRBJ2-7, with 10 bases identical to TRBD1. V lost 7 bases to trimming and J lost 4 bases; unmatched junction nucleotides: 7. Germline V gene lookup returns CDR1 SQVTM and CDR2 ANQGSEA. The CDR3 is 13 residues long. The CDR3 here is CSAKRGQGYEQYF. CDR3 DNA sequence: TGCAGCGCCAAAAGGGGACAGGGGTACGAGCAGTACTTC.

The V gene is TRBV6-6, the J gene TRBJ1-1; 8 bases map to TRBD1. Per germline, CDR1 MNHNY and CDR2 SVGAGI (reference sequence). The J segment lost 5 bases and the V segment lost 7 bases, leaving 9 bases of the junction unmatched. The CDR3 extends over 14 amino acids. Here the CDR3 reads CASTEQGGRTEAFF. The DNA for the CDR3 is TGTGCCAGCACCGAACAGGGGGGTCGGACTGAAGCTTTCTTT.

This chain connects TRBV9 to TRBJ2-5, with TRBD1 matching 10 bases. Germline CDR1 is SGDLS and CDR2 is YYNGEE. V trimming: 3 bases; J trimming: 0 bases; junction bases outside the gene matches: 8. The CDR3 spans 17 residues. The CDR3 bases are TGTGCCAGCAGCGACCCCCGACAGGGGGCAGACCAAGAGACCCAGTACTTC. Translating it yields CASSDPRQGADQETQYF.

The chain is built from TRBV28 and TRBJ2-7; D is possibly TRBD2 (6 bases). V was clipped by 2 bases and J by 4 bases, with 12 bases between them. CDR3 length: 14 residues. The germline V gene has CDR1 MDHEN and CDR2 SYDVKM. This chain's CDR3 is CASSLGGSQYEQYF. CDR3 DNA sequence: TGTGCCAGCAGTTTAGGAGGGAGTCAGTACGAGCAGTACTTC.

The sample holds one count of this clone. This rearrangement joins TRBV2 to TRBJ2-7; 8 bases are shared with TRBD2. The CDR3 contains 15 residues. The V segment lost 3 bases and the J segment 3 bases; nucleotides outside the gene matches: 7. CDR1 is SNHLY, CDR2 FYNNEI, per germline. The CDR3 loop is CASSDSSGGNYEQYF. DNA for the CDR3: TGTGCCAGCAGTGACTCCAGCGGGGGTAACTACGAGCAGTACTTC.

This clone occurred once. The rearrangement uses TRBV4-3 and TRBJ2-3; 7 nucleotides line up with TRBD2. This CDR3 spans 16 amino acids. With 0 bases clipped from V and 3 bases from J, the junction kept 6 bases outside the gene matches. Germline CDR1 LGHNA, CDR2 YSLEER. CDR3 nucleotides: TGCGCCAGCAGCCAAGATTACACTAGCGAGACAGATACGCAGTATTTT. It is translated as CASSQDYTSETDTQYF.

The V call is TRBV14, the J call TRBJ1-1; TRBD1 is a possible D gene (5 bases). The CDR3 runs 14 residues. With 4 bases removed from V and 3 bases from J, the gap between germline ends came to 12 bases. Germline-derived CDR1 and CDR2 are SGHDN and FVKESK. The CDR3 is CASSRDREDTEAFF. CDR3 DNA: TGTGCCAGCAGCCGGGACCGGGAGGACACTGAAGCTTTCTTT.

This rearrangement joins TRBV7-9 to TRBJ2-7, with 11 bases identical to TRBD2. CDR1 and CDR2 (germline): SEHNR, FQNEAQ (reference sequence). The CDR3 covers 16 residues. Germline trimming cut 5 bases from V and 2 bases from J; bases unmatched to any gene: 8. CDR3 region: CASSQTASGGTYEQYF. DNA for the CDR3: TGTGCCAGCAGCCAAACGGCTAGCGGGGGGACCTACGAGCAGTACTTC.